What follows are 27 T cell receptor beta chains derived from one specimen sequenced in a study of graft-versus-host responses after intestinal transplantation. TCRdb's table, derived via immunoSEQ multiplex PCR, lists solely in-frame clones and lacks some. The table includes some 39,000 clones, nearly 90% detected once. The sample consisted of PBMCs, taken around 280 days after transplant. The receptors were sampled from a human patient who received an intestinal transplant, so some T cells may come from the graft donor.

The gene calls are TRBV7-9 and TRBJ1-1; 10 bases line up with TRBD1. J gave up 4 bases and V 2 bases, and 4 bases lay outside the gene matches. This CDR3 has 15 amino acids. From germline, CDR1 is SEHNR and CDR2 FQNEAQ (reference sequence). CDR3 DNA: TGTGCCAGCAGCTTACTGGGACAGGGGAGCACTGAAGCTTTCTTT. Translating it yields CASSLLGQGSTEAFF.

The CDR3 coding sequence is TGCGCCAGCAGCATGTTGGACATCACTGAAGCTTTCTTT. Translation gives CASSMLDITEAFF. The chain joins TRBV5-1 to TRBJ1-1; a possible D gene is TRBD1 (5 bases). The V gene's germline CDR1 is SGHRS and CDR2 YFSETQ. The CDR3 length is 13 residues. The V and J ends lost 4 bases and 4 bases respectively, with 11 bases between them. The variable domain in full, with the rest retrieved from reference TRBV5-1 and TRBJ1-1, is KAGVTQTPRYLIKTRGQQVTLSCSPISGHRSVSWYQQTPGQGLQFLFEYFSETQRNKGNFPGRFSGRQFSNSRSEMNVSTLELGDSALYLCASSMLDITEAFFGQGTRLTVV.

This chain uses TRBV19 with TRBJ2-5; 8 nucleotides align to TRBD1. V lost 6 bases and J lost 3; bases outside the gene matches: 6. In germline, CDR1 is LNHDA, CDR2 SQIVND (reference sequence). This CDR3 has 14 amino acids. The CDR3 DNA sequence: TGTGCCAGTAGCATTATGGACAGGGAAGAGACCCAGTACTTC. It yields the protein CASSIMDREETQYF.

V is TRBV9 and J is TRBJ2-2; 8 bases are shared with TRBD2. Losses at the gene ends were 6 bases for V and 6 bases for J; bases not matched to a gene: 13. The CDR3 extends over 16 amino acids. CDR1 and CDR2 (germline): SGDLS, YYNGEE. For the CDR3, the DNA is TGTGCCAGCAACATTGGACTAGCAGGGATTTCCGGGGAGCTGTTTTTT. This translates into CASNIGLAGISGELFF.

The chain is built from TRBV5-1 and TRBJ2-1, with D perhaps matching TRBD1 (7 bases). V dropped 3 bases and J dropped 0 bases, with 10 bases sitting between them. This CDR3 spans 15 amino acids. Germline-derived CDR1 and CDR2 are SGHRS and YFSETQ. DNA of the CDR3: TGCGCCAGCAGCTGGGGGGACAGCTCCTACAATGAGCAGTTCTTC. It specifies CASSWGDSSYNEQFF.

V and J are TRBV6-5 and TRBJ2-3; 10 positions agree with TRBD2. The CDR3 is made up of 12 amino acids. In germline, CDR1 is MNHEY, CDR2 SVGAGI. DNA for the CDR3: TGTGCTAGCGGGGGGTACACAGATACGCAGTATTTT. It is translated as CASGGYTDTQYF.

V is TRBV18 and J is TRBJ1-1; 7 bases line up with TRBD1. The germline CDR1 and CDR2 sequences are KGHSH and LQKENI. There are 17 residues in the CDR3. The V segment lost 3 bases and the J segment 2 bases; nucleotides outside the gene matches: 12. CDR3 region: CASSPRQGGWRNTEAFF. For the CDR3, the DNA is TGTGCCAGCTCACCCCGACAGGGAGGGTGGAGAAACACTGAAGCTTTCTTT.

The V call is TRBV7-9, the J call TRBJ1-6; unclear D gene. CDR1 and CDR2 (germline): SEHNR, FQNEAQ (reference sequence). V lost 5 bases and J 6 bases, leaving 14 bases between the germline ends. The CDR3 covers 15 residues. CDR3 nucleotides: TGTGCCAGCAGCCTATGGCGGGCCAGTAATTCACCCCTCCACTTT. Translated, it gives CASSLWRASNSPLHF.

In DNA, the CDR3 is TGTGCCAGCAGTGAAGGGACAGGGGCCTACGAGCAGTACTTC. Translation gives CASSEGTGAYEQYF. This rearrangement joins TRBV2 to TRBJ2-7; 9 bases agree with TRBD1. The trim removed 1 base at V and 2 bases at J, leaving 0 bases unmatched. The CDR3 length is 14 residues. Germline assignment: CDR1 SNHLY and CDR2 FYNNEI.

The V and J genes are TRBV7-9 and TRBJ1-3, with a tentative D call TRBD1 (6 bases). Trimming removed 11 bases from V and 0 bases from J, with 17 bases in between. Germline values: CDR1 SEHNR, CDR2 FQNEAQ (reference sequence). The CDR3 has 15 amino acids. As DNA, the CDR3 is TGTGCCTCCTCGGGCGGGGGCCCCTCTGGAAACACCATATATTTT. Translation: CASSGGGPSGNTIYF.

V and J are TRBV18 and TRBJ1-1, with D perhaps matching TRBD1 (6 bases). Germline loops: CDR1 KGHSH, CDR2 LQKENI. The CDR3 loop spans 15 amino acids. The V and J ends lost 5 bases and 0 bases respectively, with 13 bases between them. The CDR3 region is CASSKVTGMNTEAFF. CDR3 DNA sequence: TGTGCCAGCTCAAAAGTGACAGGCATGAACACTGAAGCTTTCTTT.

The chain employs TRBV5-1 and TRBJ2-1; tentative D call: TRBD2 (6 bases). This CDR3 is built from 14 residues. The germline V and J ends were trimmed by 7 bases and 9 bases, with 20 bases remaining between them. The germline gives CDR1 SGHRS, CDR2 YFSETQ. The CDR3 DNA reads TGCGCCAGCGGGAGGATCGAGGCGGTAGGTGAGCAGTTCTTC. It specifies CASGRIEAVGEQFF. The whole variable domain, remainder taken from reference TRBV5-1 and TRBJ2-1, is KAGVTQTPRYLIKTRGQQVTLSCSPISGHRSVSWYQQTPGQGLQFLFEYFSETQRNKGNFPGRFSGRQFSNSRSEMNVSTLELGDSALYLCASGRIEAVGEQFFGPGTRLTVL.

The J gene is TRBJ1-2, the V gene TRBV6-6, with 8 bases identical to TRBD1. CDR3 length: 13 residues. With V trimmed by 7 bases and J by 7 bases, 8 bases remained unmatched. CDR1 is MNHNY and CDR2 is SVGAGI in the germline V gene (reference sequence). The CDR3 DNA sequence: TGTGCCAGCACCCTTTTACAGGGGGGTGGCTACACCTTC. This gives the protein CASTLLQGGGYTF.

This CDR3 reads CSVELSETQYF. CDR3 bases: TGCAGCGTTGAGCTTTCAGAGACCCAGTACTTC. The rearrangement links TRBV29-1 to TRBJ2-5; D call uncertain. V was trimmed by 3 bases and J by 4 bases, leaving 6 bases between them. The CDR3 runs to 11 residues. The germline V gene has CDR1 SQVTM and CDR2 ANQGSEA.

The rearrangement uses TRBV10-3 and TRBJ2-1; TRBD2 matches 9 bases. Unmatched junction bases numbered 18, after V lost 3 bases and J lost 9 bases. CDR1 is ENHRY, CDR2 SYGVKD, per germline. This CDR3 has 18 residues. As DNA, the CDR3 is TGTGCCATCAGTGACTACCCCCGGACTAGCGTTTATGAGGGTGAGCAGTTCTTC. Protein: CAISDYPRTSVYEGEQFF.

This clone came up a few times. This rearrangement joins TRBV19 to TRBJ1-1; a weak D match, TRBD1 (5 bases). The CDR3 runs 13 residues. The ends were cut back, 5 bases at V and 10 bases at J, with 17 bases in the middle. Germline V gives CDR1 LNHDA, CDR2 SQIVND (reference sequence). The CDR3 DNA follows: TGTGCCAGTAGTTGGGGGACCCGTGTCCGAGCTTTCTTT. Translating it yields CASSWGTRVRAFF.

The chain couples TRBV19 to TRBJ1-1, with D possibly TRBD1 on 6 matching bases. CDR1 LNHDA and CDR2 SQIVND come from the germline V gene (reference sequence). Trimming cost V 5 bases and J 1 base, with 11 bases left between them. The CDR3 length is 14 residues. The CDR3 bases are TGTGCCAGTAGTCGCCCGGGACAGAACACTGAAGCTTTCTTT. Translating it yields CASSRPGQNTEAFF.

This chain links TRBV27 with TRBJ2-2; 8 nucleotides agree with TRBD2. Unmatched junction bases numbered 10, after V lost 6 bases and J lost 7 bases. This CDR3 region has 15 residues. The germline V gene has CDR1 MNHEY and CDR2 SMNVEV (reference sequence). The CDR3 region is CASRRHLSGGGELFF. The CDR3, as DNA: TGTGCCAGCAGACGGCACCTCAGCGGGGGCGGGGAGCTGTTTTTT.

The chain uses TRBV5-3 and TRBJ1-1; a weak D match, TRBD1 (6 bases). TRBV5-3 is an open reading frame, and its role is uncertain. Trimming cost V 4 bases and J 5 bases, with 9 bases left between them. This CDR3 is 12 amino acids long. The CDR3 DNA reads TGTGCCAGAAGCGAAGGGGGAACTGAAGCTTTCTTT. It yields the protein CARSEGGTEAFF.

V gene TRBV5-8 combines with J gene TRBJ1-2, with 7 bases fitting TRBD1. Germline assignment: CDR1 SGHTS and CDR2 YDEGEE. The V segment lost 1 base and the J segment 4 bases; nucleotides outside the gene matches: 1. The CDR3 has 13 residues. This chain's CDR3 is CASSLQGGYGYTF. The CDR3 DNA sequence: TGTGCCAGCAGCTTGCAGGGGGGCTATGGCTACACCTTC. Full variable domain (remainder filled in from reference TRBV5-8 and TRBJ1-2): EAGVTQSPTHLIKTRGQQATLRCSPISGHTSVYWYQQALGLGLQFLLWYDEGEERNRGNFPPRFSGRQFPNYSSELNVNALELEDSALYLCASSLQGGYGYTFGSGTRLTVV.

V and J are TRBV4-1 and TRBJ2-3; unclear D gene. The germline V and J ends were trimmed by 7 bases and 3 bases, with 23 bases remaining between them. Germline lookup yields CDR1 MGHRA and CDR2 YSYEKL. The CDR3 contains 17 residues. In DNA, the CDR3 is TGCGCCAGCACCTCCCTCCCAAGGGCGCCGTGGACAGATACGCAGTATTTT. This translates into CASTSLPRAPWTDTQYF.

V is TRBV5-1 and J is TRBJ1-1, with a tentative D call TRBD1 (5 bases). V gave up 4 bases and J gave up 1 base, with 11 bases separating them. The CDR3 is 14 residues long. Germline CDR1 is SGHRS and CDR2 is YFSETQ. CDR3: CASSRDSRNTEAFF. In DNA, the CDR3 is TGCGCCAGCAGCCGAGACAGCCGGAACACTGAAGCTTTCTTT. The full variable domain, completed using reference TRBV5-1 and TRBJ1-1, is KAGVTQTPRYLIKTRGQQVTLSCSPISGHRSVSWYQQTPGQGLQFLFEYFSETQRNKGNFPGRFSGRQFSNSRSEMNVSTLELGDSALYLCASSRDSRNTEAFFGQGTRLTVV.

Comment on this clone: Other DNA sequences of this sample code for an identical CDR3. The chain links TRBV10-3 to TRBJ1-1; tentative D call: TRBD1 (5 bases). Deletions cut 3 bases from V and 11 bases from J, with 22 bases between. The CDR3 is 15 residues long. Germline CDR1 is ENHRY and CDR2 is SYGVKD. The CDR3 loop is CAISERFQGPPGAFF. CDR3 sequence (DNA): TGTGCCATCAGTGAAAGGTTCCAGGGCCCACCAGGGGCTTTCTTT.

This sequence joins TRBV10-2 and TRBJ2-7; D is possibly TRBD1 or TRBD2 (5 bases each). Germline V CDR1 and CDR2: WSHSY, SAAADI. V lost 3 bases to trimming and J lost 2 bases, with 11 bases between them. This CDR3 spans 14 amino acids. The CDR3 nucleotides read TGCGCCAGCAGTGATCCCGGGACGGCCTACGAGCAGTACTTC. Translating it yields CASSDPGTAYEQYF.

The CDR3 nucleotides read TGTGCCAGCAGCTTAGCTCAGGGTTTTGAAGCTTTCTTT. Its translation is CASSLAQGFEAFF. The gene calls are TRBV11-2 and TRBJ1-1; a possible D gene is TRBD1 (5 bases). Germline V gene sequence: CDR1 SGHAT, CDR2 FQNNGV. The length of the CDR3 is 13 residues. V was shortened by 1 base and J by 7 bases, with 10 bases between the two germline ends.

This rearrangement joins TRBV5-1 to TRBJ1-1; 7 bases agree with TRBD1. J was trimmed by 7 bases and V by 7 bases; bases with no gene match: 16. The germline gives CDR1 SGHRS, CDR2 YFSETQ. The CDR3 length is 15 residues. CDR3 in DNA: TGCGCCAGCTCACGGCAGGGGCAGGGGGAACTTGAAGCTTTCTTT. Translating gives CASSRQGQGELEAFF.

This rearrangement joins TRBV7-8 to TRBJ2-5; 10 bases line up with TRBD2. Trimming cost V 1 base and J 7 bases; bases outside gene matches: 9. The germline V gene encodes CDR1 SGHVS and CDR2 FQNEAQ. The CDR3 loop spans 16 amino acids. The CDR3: CASSLEVAGGPGTQYF. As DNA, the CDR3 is TGTGCCAGCAGCTTAGAAGTAGCGGGGGGTCCGGGGACCCAGTACTTC.